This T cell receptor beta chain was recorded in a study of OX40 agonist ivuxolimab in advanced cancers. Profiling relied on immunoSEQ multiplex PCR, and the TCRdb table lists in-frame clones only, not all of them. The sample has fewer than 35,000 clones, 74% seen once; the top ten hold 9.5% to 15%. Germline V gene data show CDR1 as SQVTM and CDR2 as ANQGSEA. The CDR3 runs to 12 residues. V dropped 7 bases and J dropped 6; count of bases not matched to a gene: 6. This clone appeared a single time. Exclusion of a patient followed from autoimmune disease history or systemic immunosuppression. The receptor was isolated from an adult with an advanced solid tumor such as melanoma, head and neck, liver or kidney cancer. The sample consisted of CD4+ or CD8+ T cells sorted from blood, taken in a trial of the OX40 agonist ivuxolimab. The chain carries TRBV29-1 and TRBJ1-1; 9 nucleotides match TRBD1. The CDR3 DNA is TGCAGCGGGAACAGGGGGCCCGCTGAAGCTTTCTTT. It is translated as CSGNRGPAEAFF.